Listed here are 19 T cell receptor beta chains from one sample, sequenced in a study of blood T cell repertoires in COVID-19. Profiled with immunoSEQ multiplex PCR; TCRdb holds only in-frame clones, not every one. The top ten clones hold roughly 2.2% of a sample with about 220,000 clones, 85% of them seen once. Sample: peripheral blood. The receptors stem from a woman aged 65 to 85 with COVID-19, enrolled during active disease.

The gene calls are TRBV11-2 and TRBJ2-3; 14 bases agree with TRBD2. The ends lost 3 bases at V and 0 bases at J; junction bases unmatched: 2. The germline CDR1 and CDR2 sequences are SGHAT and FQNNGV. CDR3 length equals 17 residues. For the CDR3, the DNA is TGTGCCAGCAGCTTTCGACTAGCGGGGGGGAGCACAGATACGCAGTATTTT. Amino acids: CASSFRLAGGSTDTQYF.

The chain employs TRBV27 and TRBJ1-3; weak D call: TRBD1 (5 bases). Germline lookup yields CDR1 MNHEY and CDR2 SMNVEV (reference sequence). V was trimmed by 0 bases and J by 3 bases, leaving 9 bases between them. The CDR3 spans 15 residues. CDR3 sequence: CASSLSWGGGNTIYF. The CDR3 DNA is TGTGCCAGCAGTTTATCATGGGGCGGTGGAAACACCATATATTTT.

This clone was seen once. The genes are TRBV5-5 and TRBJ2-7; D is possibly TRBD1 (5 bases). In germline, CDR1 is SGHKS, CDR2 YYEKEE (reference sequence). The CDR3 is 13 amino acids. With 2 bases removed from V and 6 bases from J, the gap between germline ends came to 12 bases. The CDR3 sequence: CASSFTVRGEQYF. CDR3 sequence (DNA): TGTGCCAGCAGCTTTACAGTTAGGGGCGAGCAGTACTTC.

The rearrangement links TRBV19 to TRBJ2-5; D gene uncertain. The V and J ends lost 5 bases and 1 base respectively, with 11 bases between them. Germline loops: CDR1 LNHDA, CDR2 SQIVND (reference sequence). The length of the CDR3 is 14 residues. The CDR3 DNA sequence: TGTGCCAGTAGTCTCAGCACAGTCCAAGAGACCCAGTACTTC. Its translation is CASSLSTVQETQYF.

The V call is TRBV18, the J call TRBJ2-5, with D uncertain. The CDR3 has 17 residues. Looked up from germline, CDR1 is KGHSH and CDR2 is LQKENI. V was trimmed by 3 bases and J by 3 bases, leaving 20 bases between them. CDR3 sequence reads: CASSPLKNDQVKETQYF. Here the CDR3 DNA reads TGTGCCAGCTCACCGCTCAAAAACGACCAGGTTAAAGAGACCCAGTACTTC.

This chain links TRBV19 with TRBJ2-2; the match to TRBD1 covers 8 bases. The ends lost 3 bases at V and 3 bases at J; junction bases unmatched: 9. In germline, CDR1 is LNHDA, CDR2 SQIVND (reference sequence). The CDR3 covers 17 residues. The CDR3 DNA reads TGTGCCAGTAGTATGGACAGGGTTGATAGGTACACCGGGGAGCTGTTTTTT. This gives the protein CASSMDRVDRYTGELFF. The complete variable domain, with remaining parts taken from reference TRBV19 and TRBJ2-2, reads DGGITQSPKYLFRKEGQNVTLSCEQNLNHDAMYWYRQDPGQGLRLIYYSQIVNDFQKGDIAEGYSVSREKKESFPLTVTSAQKNPTAFYLCASSMDRVDRYTGELFFGEGSRLTVL.

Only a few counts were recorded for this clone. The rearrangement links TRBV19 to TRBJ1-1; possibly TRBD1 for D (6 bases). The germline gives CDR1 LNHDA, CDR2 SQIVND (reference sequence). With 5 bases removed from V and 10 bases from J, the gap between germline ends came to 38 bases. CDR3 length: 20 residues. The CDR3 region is CASSWGFITLRGRSEKGAFF. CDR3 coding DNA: TGTGCCAGTAGTTGGGGATTTATAACCTTAAGGGGGAGAAGTGAAAAGGGAGCTTTCTTT.

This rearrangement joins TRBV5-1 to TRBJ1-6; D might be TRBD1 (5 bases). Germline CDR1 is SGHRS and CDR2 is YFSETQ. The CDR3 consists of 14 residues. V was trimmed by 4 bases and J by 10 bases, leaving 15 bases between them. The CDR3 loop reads CASSRRQRDSPLHF. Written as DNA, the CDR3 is TGCGCCAGCAGCCGCAGACAGAGAGACTCACCCCTCCACTTT.

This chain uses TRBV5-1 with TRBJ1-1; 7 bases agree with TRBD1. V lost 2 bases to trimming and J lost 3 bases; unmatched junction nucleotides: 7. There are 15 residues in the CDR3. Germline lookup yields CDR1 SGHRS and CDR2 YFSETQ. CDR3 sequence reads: CASSFRQGRDTEAFF. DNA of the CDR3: TGCGCCAGCAGCTTTCGACAGGGAAGGGACACTGAAGCTTTCTTT.

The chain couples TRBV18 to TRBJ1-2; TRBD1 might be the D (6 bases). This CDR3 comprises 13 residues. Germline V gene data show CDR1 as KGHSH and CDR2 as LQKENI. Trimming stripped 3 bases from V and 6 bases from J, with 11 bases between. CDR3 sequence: CASSPGTWDGYTF. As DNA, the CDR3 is TGTGCCAGCTCACCCGGGACATGGGATGGCTACACCTTC.

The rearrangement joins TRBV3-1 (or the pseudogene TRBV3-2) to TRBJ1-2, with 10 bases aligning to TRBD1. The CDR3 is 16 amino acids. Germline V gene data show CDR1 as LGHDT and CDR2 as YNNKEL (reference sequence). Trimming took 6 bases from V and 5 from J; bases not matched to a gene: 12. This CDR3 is CASSQSPVDRGYGYTF. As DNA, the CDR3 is TGTGCCAGCAGTCAAAGTCCGGTGGACAGGGGGTATGGCTACACCTTC.

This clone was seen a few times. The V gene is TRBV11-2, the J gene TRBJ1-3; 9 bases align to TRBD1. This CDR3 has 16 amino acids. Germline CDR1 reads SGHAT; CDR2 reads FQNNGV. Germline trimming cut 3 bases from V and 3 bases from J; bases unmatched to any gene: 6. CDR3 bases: TGTGCCAGCAGCTTGAGACAGGGGGTTTTTGGAAACACCATATATTTT. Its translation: CASSLRQGVFGNTIYF.

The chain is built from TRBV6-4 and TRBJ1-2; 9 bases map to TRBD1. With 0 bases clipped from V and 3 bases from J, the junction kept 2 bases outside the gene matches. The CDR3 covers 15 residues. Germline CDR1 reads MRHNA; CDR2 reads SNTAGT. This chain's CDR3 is CASSDSGTGHYGYTF. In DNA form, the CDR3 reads TGTGCCAGCAGTGACTCGGGGACAGGGCACTATGGCTACACCTTC.

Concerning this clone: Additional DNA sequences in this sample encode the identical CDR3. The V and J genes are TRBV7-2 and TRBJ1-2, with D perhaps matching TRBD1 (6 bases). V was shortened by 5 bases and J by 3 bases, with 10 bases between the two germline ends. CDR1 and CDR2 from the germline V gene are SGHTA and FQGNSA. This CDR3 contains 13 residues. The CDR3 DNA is TGTGCCAGCAGCCTGACAGGCGACTATGGCTACACCTTC. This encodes CASSLTGDYGYTF.

The CDR3 bases are TGCGCCAGCAGCTTGGGCTCGACAGGGTCCGAGACCCAGTACTTC. This encodes CASSLGSTGSETQYF. The rearrangement uses TRBV5-1 and TRBJ2-5; 7 bases are shared with TRBD1. V lost 0 bases and J lost 5; bases outside the gene matches: 7. This CDR3 has 15 amino acids. Germline V gives CDR1 SGHRS, CDR2 YFSETQ.

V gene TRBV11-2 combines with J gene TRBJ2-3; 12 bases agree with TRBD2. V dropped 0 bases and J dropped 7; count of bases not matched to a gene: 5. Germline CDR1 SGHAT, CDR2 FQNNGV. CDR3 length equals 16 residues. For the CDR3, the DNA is TGTGCCAGCAGCTTAGACCTAGCGGGAGGGTTGAATACGCAGTATTTT. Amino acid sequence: CASSLDLAGGLNTQYF.

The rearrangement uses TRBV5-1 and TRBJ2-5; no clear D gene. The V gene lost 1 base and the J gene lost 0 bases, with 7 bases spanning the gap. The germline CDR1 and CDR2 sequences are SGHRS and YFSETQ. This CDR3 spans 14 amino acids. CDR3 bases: TGCGCCAGCAGCTTGTCGGTAAACCAAGAGACCCAGTACTTC. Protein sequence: CASSLSVNQETQYF.

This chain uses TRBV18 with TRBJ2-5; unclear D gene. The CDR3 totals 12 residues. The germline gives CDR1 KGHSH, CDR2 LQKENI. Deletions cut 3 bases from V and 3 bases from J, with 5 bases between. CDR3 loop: CASSPAEETQYF. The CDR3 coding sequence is TGTGCCAGCTCACCGGCGGAAGAGACCCAGTACTTC. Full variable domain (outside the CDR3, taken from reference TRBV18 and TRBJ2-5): NAGVMQNPRHLVRRRGQEARLRCSPMKGHSHVYWYRQLPEEGLKFMVYLQKENIIDESGMPKERFSAEFPKEGPSILRIQQVVRGDSAAYFCASSPAEETQYFGPGTRLLVL.

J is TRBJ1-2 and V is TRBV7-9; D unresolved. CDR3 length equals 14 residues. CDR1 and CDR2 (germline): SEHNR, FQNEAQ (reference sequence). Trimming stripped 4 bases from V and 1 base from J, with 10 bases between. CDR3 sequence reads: CASSSTSVNYGYTF. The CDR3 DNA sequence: TGTGCCAGCAGCTCCACATCCGTTAACTATGGCTACACCTTC.